This T cell receptor beta chain was identified during a study of response to subunit inactivated influenza vaccine. In TCRdb, the RT-PCR reads were re-called with MiXCR into one record per CDR3 protein. The repertoire holds roughly 540,000 distinct CDR3 sequences, with around 21% as singletons. The sample holds a few counts of this clonotype. The CDR3 is made up of 15 amino acids. Germline assignment: CDR1 LNHNV and CDR2 YYDKDF (reference sequence). V lost 0 bases and J 8 bases, leaving 16 bases between the germline ends. These data were likewise used in another study, on T cells expressing NK-cell markers. That work contributes: The cDNA for TCR beta came from 5'RACE template switching with UMIs. Obtained from sorted CD3+CD56+NKG2C+, CD3+CD56+NKG2C- and CD3+CD56-NKG2C+ T cells were the TCR beta repertoires. There were seven HCMV-seropositive donors and one seronegative donor among the eight sequenced.

The chain links TRBV15 to TRBJ1-2; D may be TRBD1 (6 bases). This TCR came from a man in his fifties or sixties who received an inactivated influenza vaccine. The specimen was CD4+ T cells sorted from PBMCs, collected about 12 days after vaccination. The CDR3 sequence is CATSRDPVAGEGYTF. CDR3 bases: TGTGCCACCAGCAGAGATCCGGTGGCAGGGGAAGGCTACACCTTC. Using reference TRBV15 and TRBJ1-2 for the parts outside the CDR3, the full variable domain is DAMVIQNPRYQVTQFGKPVTLSCSQTLNHNVMYWYQQKSSQAPKLLFHYYDKDFNNEADTPDNFQSRRPNTSFCFLDIRSPGLGDTAMYLCATSRDPVAGEGYTFGSGTRLTVV.